This T cell receptor beta chain was sequenced for a study of blood T cell repertoires in COVID-19. Turning to the study itself: Collection of acute and convalescent COVID-19 samples took place in the United States, Italy and Spain. In each case, the material was cDNA or gDNA derived from T cells, B-cell-depleted T cells, or PBMCs.

In the original processing: Cell counts per sample came from amplifying reference gene primers. The data were produced by immunoSEQ multiplex PCR, yet TCRdb's version contains in-frame clones alone and is incomplete. Clonal size and the V and J genes are those of that table, whereas D and trimming came from the DNA. This sample yields about 150,000 clones, of which around 89% are seen a single time; less than 3% belongs to the top ten. Germline CDR1 and CDR2: MNHEY and SMNVEV (reference sequence). V lost 0 bases, J lost 2 bases, and 10 bases lay in between. CDR3 length equals 15 residues. The receptor comes from a man in his sixties with active or convalescent COVID-19. The chain employs TRBV27 and TRBJ1-2; TRBD1 might be the D (6 bases). Sequencing was done on a sample of peripheral blood. The CDR3 spells CASSLSITGNYGYTF. CDR3 coding DNA: TGTGCCAGCAGTTTATCGATCACAGGGAACTATGGCTACACCTTC.